Below, 30 T cell receptor beta chains from the same sample are listed, as sequenced in a study of immune characterization of retroperitoneal liposarcoma. TCRdb re-called the PCR reads with MiXCR, one entry per CDR3 protein. The profile shows around 5,000 distinct CDR3 sequences, under 40% of them singletons. The sequenced material came from tumor tissue. These receptor sequences come from a female donor with retroperitoneal liposarcoma.

This clonotype rates as medium-sized. The J gene is TRBJ2-3, the V gene TRBV6-1, with 7 positions matching TRBD1. Germline CDR1 and CDR2: MNHNS and SASEGT. The V segment lost 8 bases and the J segment 5 bases; nucleotides outside the gene matches: 16. The CDR3 covers 16 residues. DNA for the CDR3: TGTGCCAGCGGGAAAACCTCCAGGGGGTCAGGAGATACGCAGTATTTT. It specifies CASGKTSRGSGDTQYF.

This clonotype has a count of ten or more. The V call is TRBV6-6, the J call TRBJ2-1; D possibly corresponds to TRBD2 (6 bases). CDR1 is MNHNY, CDR2 SVGAGI, per germline (reference sequence). V shed 2 bases and J shed 8 bases, with 16 bases lying between them. The CDR3 runs to 15 residues. This chain's CDR3 is CASSYLVGGRDEQFF. In nucleotides, the CDR3 is TGTGCCAGCAGTTACCTGGTGGGAGGTCGCGATGAGCAGTTCTTC.

This clonotype was observed many times. The rearrangement links TRBV7-9 to TRBJ2-4; D may be TRBD2 (6 bases). Per the germline V gene, CDR1 is SEHNR and CDR2 is FQNEAQ (reference sequence). The CDR3 consists of 15 residues. The V and J ends lost 5 bases and 0 bases respectively, with 11 bases between them. CDR3 DNA: TGTGCCAGCAGCGGGGGGAGTCTAGCCAAAAACATTCAGTACTTC. Translating gives CASSGGSLAKNIQYF.

This clonotype was recorded a few times. The chain uses TRBV11-3 and TRBJ2-3; 7 positions match TRBD1. Trimming took 3 bases from V and 2 from J; bases not matched to a gene: 2. Germline lookup yields CDR1 SGHNT and CDR2 YENEEA. This CDR3 has 14 amino acids. Here the CDR3 reads CASSFGTATDTQYF. CDR3 bases: TGTGCCAGCAGCTTCGGGACAGCCACAGATACGCAGTATTTT.

V and J are TRBV11-2 and TRBJ2-5; D might be TRBD1 (5 bases). V shed 1 base and J shed 1 base, with 10 bases lying between them. Germline V gives CDR1 SGHAT, CDR2 FQNNGV. The length of the CDR3 is 15 residues. The CDR3 coding sequence is TGTGCCAGCAGCTTAGGGGCCAGGGTCCAAGAGACCCAGTACTTC. Its translation: CASSLGARVQETQYF.

The V and J genes are TRBV6-1 and TRBJ1-2; D is undetermined. CDR1 and CDR2 (germline): MNHNS, SASEGT. The CDR3 consists of 13 residues. Trimming took 2 bases from V and 2 from J, leaving 6 bases between them. This chain's CDR3 is CASSERRNYGYTF. CDR3 in DNA: TGTGCCAGCAGTGAACGACGGAACTATGGCTACACCTTC.

This clonotype came up a few times. The rearrangement uses TRBV29-1 and TRBJ2-1, with 8 bases identical to TRBD1. V gave up 5 bases and J gave up 12 bases; unmatched junction bases: 3. Germline lookup yields CDR1 SQVTM and CDR2 ANQGSEA. The length of the CDR3 is 10 residues. CDR3 DNA sequence: TGCAGCGTTCTCGGACAGGGGCAGTTCTTC. It translates to CSVLGQGQFF.

V usage is TRBV6-1 and J usage is TRBJ2-5; perhaps TRBD1 as D (6 bases). This CDR3 is built from 13 residues. V was clipped by 6 bases and J by 5 bases, with 13 bases between them. Germline CDR1 reads MNHNS; CDR2 reads SASEGT. CDR3 loop: CASSRQEEETQYF. CDR3 sequence (DNA): TGTGCCAGCAGCAGACAGGAGGAGGAGACCCAGTACTTC.

The V and J genes are TRBV6-8 and TRBJ2-1; D may be TRBD1 (6 bases). The CDR3 is 18 residues long. V shed 5 bases and J shed 0 bases, with 20 bases lying between them. Germline lookup yields CDR1 MNHGY and CDR2 SAAAGT. CDR3 region: CASSDPDDRFSSYNEQFF. CDR3 sequence (DNA): TGTGCCAGCAGTGACCCCGACGACAGGTTTAGCTCCTACAATGAGCAGTTCTTC.

This chain uses TRBV6-2 or TRBV6-3 with TRBJ1-1; no reliable D call. CDR3 size: 12 residues. The germline V gene has CDR1 MNHEY and CDR2 SVGEGT. V lost 6 bases, J lost 4 bases, and 9 bases lay in between. CDR3 bases: TGTGCCAGCAGCATAGGGTTCACTGAAGCTTTCTTT. It yields the protein CASSIGFTEAFF.

This clonotype was seen many times. The chain joins TRBV6-4 to TRBJ2-1, with D perhaps assigned TRBD1 or TRBD2 (6 bases each). The germline V gene encodes CDR1 MRHNA and CDR2 SNTAGT. V lost 3 bases and J 6 bases, leaving 12 bases between the germline ends. This CDR3 spans 14 amino acids. The CDR3 nucleotides are TGTGCCAGCAGTGAACAGGGAGGAGTCAATGAGCAGTTCTTC. This sequence encodes CASSEQGGVNEQFF.

This chain uses TRBV10-1 with TRBJ2-7; D remains ambiguous. CDR1 and CDR2 (germline): WNHNN, SYGVQD (reference sequence). The CDR3 contains 11 residues. Trimming removed 1 base from V and 6 bases from J, with 4 bases in between. CDR3 residues: CASSEYGEQYF. In DNA, the CDR3 is TGCGCCAGCAGTGAGTATGGCGAGCAGTACTTC.

In its sample, this clonotype was seen a few times. The chain combines TRBV6-1 with TRBJ2-5; 13 nucleotides match TRBD2. The V and J ends lost 5 bases and 11 bases, in that order; junction bases with no gene match: 11. Germline CDR1 MNHNS, CDR2 SASEGT. The CDR3 sequence is 15 residues long. The CDR3 nucleotides are TGTGCCAGCAGTCCCACTAGCGGGAGGGCCGGTGAGCAGTACTTC. It translates to CASSPTSGRAGEQYF.

Concerning this clonotype itself: Its ends do not fully match the called genes, so a read error is possible. The gene calls are TRBV12-3 or TRBV12-4 and TRBJ2-3, with 13 nucleotides matching TRBD2. The CDR3 is 16 residues long. This CDR3 is CASGSGLAGQGETQYF. In nucleotides, the CDR3 is TGTGCCAGCGGCTCGGGACTAGCGGGACAGGGAGAGACCCAGTACTTT.

The chain joins TRBV4-1 to TRBJ1-1; 10 nucleotides align to TRBD1. The germline gives CDR1 MGHRA, CDR2 YSYEKL. The CDR3 has 15 residues. J gave up 4 bases and V 2 bases, and 4 bases lay outside the gene matches. In DNA form, the CDR3 reads TGCGCCAGCAGCCAACCGGACAGGGGGGCCACTGAAGCTTTCTTT. The encoded protein is CASSQPDRGATEAFF.

This clonotype was counted at least ten times. The rearrangement links TRBV6-1 to TRBJ2-1; D is possibly TRBD2 (5 bases). The J call may not be correct, given that the DNA end is closer to TRBJ2-7. The CDR3 spans 13 residues. Germline loops: CDR1 MNHNS, CDR2 SASEGT. Here the CDR3 reads CAAGDYGSYEQYF. In DNA form, the CDR3 reads TGTGCCGCAGGAGACTACGGCTCCTACGAGCAGTACTTC.

The table lists this clonotype with many counts. The chain links TRBV4-1 to TRBJ2-7; the D gene is possibly TRBD1 (6 bases). The CDR3 contains 17 residues. CDR1 MGHRA and CDR2 YSYEKL come from the germline V gene. V was shortened by 0 bases and J by 4 bases, with 19 bases between the two germline ends. The CDR3, as DNA: TGCGCCAGCAGCCAAGACCCCTTAGATGGGGGCTCGTACGAGCAGTACTTC. Its protein is CASSQDPLDGGSYEQYF.

This clonotype has ten or more counts. This chain uses TRBV6-6 with TRBJ2-3; 7 positions match TRBD2. V was pared by 1 base and J by 0 bases, with 4 bases of the junction left unmatched. Germline CDR1 reads MNHNY; CDR2 reads SVGAGI (reference sequence). CDR3 length equals 16 residues. CDR3 loop: CASSYLREASTDTQYF. For the CDR3, the DNA is TGTGCCAGCAGTTACTTACGGGAGGCCAGCACAGATACGCAGTATTTT.

The gene calls are TRBV7-2 and TRBJ2-1; perhaps TRBD2 as D (6 bases). V gave up 7 bases and J gave up 6 bases, with 10 bases separating them. The CDR3 is 12 amino acids. Germline CDR1 SGHTA, CDR2 FQGNSA. This chain's CDR3 is CASTRDSNEQFF. In DNA, the CDR3 is TGTGCCAGCACCCGGGACTCCAATGAGCAGTTCTTC.

V gene TRBV6-1 combines with J gene TRBJ1-1, with no clear D. The CDR3 covers 12 residues. The germline CDR1 and CDR2 sequences are MNHNS and SASEGT. The ends were cut back, 7 bases at V and 5 bases at J, with 11 bases in the middle. CDR3 DNA: TGTGCCAGCACGTACCGATGGACTGAAGCTTTCTTT. This codes for CASTYRWTEAFF.

This clonotype was seen many times. DNA of the CDR3: TGTGCCAGCAGCTCCTCGTCCGGGAATCAGCCCCAGCATTTT. It codes for CASSSSSGNQPQHF. The chain links TRBV7-8 to TRBJ1-5; D remains ambiguous. The CDR3 spans 14 residues. Deletions cut 4 bases from V and 4 bases from J, with 11 bases between. The V gene's germline CDR1 is SGHVS and CDR2 FQNEAQ.

The sample holds a few counts of this clonotype. The chain links TRBV6-1 to TRBJ2-1; TRBD2 is a possible D gene (6 bases). The DNA matches TRBJ2-5 better at its end, which makes the J call doubtful. CDR1 is MNHNS, CDR2 SASEGT, per germline. The CDR3 spans 18 residues. The CDR3 DNA reads as TGTGCCAGCAGTGAAGAATATAGGTTGACGGCTGGGGGGATGACCCAGTACTTC. It is translated as CASSEEYRLTAGGMTQYF.

This clonotype showed up many times. This sequence joins TRBV12-3 or TRBV12-4 and TRBJ2-5, with a possible D match to TRBD2 (5 bases). TRBJ2-7 explains the end of the DNA better; the J call may be wrong. This CDR3 has 16 amino acids. The chain's CDR3 is CASSLEWGAGTYEQYF. The CDR3 DNA reads TGTGCCAGCAGTTTAGAGTGGGGAGCAGGAACCTACGAGCAGTACTTC.

The chain combines TRBV6-6 with TRBJ1-1; no reliable D call. This CDR3 contains 14 residues. CDR1 and CDR2 (germline): MNHNY, SVGAGI (reference sequence). Deletions cut 0 bases from V and 1 base from J, with 6 bases between. The CDR3 DNA reads as TGTGCCAGCAGTTACTCTGGGGAGAACACTGAAGCTTTCTTT. It translates to CASSYSGENTEAFF.

V gene TRBV6-6 combines with J gene TRBJ2-4; the D is unclear. The DNA end is more similar to TRBJ2-7, so the J call may be wrong. This CDR3 is 14 amino acids long. Germline CDR1 MNHNY, CDR2 SVGAGI (reference sequence). The CDR3 DNA follows: TGTGCCAGCAGTTACGGACCTAGCTCCTACGAGCAGTACTTC. It is translated as CASSYGPSSYEQYF.

A few counts support this clonotype. J is TRBJ2-1 and V is TRBV11-3; D gene uncertain. The CDR3 extends over 12 amino acids. Trimming shortened V by 5 bases and J by 6 bases, and 8 bases separated the two germline ends. Germline V gene sequence: CDR1 SGHNT, CDR2 YENEEA. Here the CDR3 DNA reads TGTGCCAGCAGCCGGTATTTCAATGAGCAGTTCTTC. Its translation: CASSRYFNEQFF. Full variable domain (missing parts from reference TRBV11-3 and TRBJ2-1): EAGVVQSPRYKIIEKKQPVAFWCNPISGHNTLYWYLQNLGQGPELLIRYENEEAVDDSQLPKDRFSAERLKGVDSTLKIQPAELGDSAVYLCASSRYFNEQFFGPGTRLTVL.

V and J are TRBV6-1 and TRBJ2-2; TRBD1 matches at 7 bases. The CDR3 sequence is 13 residues long. Germline-derived CDR1 and CDR2 are MNHNS and SASEGT. The V gene end was trimmed by 7 bases and the J gene end by 6 bases; junction bases not matched to a gene: 5. CDR3: CASTETGAGELFF. CDR3 DNA: TGTGCCAGCACCGAAACAGGGGCCGGGGAGCTGTTTTTT.

There are a few counts of this clonotype. This chain uses TRBV4-1 with TRBJ2-1; no clear D. This CDR3 comprises 15 residues. Trimming removed 0 bases at V and 7 bases at J, with 13 bases between. Germline CDR1 reads MGHRA; CDR2 reads YSYEKL. The CDR3 region is CASSQDGGFGNEQFF. The CDR3 DNA is TGCGCCAGCAGCCAAGATGGTGGTTTCGGGAATGAGCAGTTCTTC.

At least ten counts were recorded for this clonotype. The chain joins TRBV7-2 to TRBJ2-1; weak D call: TRBD1 (6 bases). The end of the DNA fits TRBJ2-7 better, so the J call may be wrong. From germline, CDR1 is SGHTA and CDR2 FQGNSA. This CDR3 comprises 20 residues. CDR3 residues: CASSFMTGFSRWRPGNEQYF. CDR3 sequence (DNA): TGTGCCAGCAGCTTTATGACAGGTTTTTCCCGGTGGAGGCCCGGCAATGAGCAGTACTTC.

The chain couples TRBV6-6 to TRBJ2-7, with D maybe TRBD1 (5 bases). CDR1 and CDR2 (germline): MNHNY, SVGAGI (reference sequence). The CDR3 contains 14 residues. Between the trimmed V and J ends, which lost 6 bases and 5 bases, there was a span of 17 bases. CDR3 protein: CASSVTRGGDEQYF. The CDR3 DNA is TGTGCCAGCAGCGTCACAAGGGGTGGGGACGAGCAGTACTTC.